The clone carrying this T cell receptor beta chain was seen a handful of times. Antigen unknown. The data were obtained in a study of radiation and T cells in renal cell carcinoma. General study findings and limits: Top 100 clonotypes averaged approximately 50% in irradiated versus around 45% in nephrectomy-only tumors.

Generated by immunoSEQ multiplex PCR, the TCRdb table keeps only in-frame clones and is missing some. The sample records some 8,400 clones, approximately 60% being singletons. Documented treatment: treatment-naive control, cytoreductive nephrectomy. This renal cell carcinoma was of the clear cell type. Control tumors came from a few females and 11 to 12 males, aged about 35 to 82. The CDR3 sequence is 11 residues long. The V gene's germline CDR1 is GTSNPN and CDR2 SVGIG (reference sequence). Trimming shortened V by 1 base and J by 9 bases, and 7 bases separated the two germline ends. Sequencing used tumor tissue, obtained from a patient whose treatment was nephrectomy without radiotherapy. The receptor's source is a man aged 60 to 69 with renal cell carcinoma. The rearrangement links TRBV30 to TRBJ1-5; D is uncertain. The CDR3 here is CAWSALVPQHF. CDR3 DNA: TGTGCCTGGAGTGCCCTTGTGCCCCAGCATTTT.